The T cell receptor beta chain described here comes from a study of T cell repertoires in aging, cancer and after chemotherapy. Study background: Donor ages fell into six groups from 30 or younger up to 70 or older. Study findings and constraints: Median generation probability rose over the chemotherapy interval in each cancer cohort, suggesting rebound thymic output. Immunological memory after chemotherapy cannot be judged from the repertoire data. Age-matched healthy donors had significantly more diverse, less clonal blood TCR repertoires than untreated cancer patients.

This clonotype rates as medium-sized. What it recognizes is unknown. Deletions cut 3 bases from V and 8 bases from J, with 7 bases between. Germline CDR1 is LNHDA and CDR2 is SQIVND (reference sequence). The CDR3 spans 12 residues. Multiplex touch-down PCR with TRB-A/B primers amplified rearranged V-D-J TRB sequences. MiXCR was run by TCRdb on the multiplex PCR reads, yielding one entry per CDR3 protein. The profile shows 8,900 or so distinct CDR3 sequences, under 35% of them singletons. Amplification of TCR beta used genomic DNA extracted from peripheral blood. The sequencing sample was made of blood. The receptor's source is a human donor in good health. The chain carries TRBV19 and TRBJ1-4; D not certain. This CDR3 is CASSINAEKLFF. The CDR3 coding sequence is TGTGCCAGTAGTATCAACGCAGAAAAACTGTTTTTT. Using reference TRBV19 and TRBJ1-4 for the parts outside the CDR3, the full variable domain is DGGITQSPKYLFRKEGQNVTLSCEQNLNHDAMYWYRQDPGQGLRLIYYSQIVNDFQKGDIAEGYSVSREKKESFPLTVTSAQKNPTAFYLCASSINAEKLFFGSGTQLSVL.